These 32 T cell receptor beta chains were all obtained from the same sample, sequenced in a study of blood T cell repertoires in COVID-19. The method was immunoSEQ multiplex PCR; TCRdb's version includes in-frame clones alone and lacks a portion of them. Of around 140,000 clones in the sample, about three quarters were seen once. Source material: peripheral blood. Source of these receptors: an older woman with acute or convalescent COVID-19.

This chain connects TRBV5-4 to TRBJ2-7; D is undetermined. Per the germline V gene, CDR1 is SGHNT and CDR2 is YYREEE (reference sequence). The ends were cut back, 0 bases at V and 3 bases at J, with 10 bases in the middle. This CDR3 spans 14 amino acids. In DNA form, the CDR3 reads TGTGCCAGCAGCTTGGATCGAACAGTCTACGAGCAGTACTTC. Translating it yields CASSLDRTVYEQYF.

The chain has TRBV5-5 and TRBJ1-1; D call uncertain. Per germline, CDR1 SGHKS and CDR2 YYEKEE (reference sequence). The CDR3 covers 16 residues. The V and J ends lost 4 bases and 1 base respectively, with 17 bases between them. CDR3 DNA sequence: TGTGCCAGCAGCCCGCCTGCTGGGCAGGCGAACACTGAAGCTTTCTTT. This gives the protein CASSPPAGQANTEAFF.

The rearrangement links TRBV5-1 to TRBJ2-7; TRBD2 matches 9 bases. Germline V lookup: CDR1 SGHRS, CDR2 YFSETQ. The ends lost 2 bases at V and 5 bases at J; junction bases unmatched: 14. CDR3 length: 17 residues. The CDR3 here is CASSFWAAGREGDEQYF. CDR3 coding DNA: TGCGCCAGCAGCTTCTGGGCCGCCGGGCGGGAGGGGGACGAGCAGTACTTC.

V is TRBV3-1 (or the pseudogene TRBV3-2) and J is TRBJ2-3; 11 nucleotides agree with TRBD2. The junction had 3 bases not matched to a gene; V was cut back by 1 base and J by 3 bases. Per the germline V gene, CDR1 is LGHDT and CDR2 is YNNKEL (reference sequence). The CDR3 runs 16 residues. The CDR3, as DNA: TGTGCCAGCAGCCAAGTGGGACTAGCGGTAACAGATACGCAGTATTTT. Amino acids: CASSQVGLAVTDTQYF.

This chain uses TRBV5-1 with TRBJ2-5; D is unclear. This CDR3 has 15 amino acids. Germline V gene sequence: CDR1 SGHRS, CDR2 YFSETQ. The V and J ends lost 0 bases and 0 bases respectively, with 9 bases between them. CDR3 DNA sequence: TGCGCCAGCAGCTTGGGGCCTAGGAACCAAGAGACCCAGTACTTC. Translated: CASSLGPRNQETQYF.

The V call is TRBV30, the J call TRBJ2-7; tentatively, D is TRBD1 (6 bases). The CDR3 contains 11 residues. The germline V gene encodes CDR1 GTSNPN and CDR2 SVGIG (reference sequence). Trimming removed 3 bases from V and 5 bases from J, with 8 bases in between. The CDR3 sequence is CAWRTGHEQYF. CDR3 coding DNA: TGTGCCTGGAGGACAGGTCACGAGCAGTACTTC.

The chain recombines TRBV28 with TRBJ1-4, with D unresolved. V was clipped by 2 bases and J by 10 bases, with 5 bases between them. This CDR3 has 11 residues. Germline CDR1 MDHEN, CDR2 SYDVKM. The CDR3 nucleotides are TGTGCCAGCAGTTTAGAGAGAAAACTGTTTTTT. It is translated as CASSLERKLFF.

CDR3 in amino acids: CASRTGYNSPLHF. CDR3 nucleotide sequence: TGTGCCAGCAGGACAGGTTATAATTCACCCCTCCACTTT. The rearrangement links TRBV27 to TRBJ1-6, with a tentative D call TRBD1 (6 bases). This CDR3 has 13 residues. V was trimmed by 6 bases and J by 4 bases, leaving 7 bases between them. CDR1 is MNHEY and CDR2 is SMNVEV in the germline V gene (reference sequence).

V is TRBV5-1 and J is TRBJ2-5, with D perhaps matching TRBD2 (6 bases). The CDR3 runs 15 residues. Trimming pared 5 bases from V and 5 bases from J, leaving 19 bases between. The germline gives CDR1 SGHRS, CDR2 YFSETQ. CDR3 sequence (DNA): TGCGCCAGCAGGGACTTGGGGGGAGATATGGAGACCCAGTACTTC. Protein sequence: CASRDLGGDMETQYF.

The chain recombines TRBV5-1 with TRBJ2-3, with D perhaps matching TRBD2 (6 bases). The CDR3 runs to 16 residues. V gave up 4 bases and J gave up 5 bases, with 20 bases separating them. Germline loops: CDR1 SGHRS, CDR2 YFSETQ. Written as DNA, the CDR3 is TGCGCCAGCAGCACCGGGACTCGTTCGGTCGGAGATACGCAGTATTTT. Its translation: CASSTGTRSVGDTQYF.

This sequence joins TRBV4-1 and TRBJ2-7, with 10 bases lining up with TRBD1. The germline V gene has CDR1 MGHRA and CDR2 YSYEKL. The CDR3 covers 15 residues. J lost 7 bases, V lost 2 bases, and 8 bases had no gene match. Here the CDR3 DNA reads TGCGCCAGCAGCCAATCCTGGACAGGGGGTTTAGAGCAGTACTTC. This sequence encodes CASSQSWTGGLEQYF.

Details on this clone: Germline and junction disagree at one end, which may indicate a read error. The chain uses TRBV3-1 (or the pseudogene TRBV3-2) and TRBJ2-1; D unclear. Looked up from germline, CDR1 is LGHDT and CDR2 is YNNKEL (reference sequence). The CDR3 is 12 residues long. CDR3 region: CASSQVGGPSVF. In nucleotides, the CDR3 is TGTGCCAGCAGCCAAGTTGGTGGGCCCTCGGTCTTC.

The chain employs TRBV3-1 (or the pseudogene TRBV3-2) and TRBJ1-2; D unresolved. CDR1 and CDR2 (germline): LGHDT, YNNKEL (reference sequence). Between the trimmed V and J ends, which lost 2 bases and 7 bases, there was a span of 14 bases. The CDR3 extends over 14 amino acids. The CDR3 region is CASSQLGVHIGYTF. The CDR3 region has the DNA TGTGCCAGCAGCCAATTGGGCGTCCATATTGGCTACACCTTC.

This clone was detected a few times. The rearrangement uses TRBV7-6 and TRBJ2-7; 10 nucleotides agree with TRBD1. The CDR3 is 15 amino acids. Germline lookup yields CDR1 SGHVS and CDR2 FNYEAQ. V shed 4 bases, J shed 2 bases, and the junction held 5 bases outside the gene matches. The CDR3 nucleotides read TGTGCCAGCAGCTATGGGACAGGGGTTACCTACGAGCAGTACTTC. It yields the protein CASSYGTGVTYEQYF. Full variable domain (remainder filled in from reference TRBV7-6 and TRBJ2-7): GAGVSQSPRYKVTKRGQDVALRCDPISGHVSLYWYRQALGQGPEFLTYFNYEAQQDKSGLPNDRFSAERPEGSISTLTIQRTEQRDSAMYRCASSYGTGVTYEQYFGPGTRLTVT.

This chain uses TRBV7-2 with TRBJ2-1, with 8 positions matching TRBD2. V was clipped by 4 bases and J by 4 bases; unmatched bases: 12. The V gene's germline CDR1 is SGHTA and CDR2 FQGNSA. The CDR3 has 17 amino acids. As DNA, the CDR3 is TGTGCCAGCAGCTGGACTCCGGGACTAGGGCGGTACAATGAGCAGTTCTTC. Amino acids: CASSWTPGLGRYNEQFF.

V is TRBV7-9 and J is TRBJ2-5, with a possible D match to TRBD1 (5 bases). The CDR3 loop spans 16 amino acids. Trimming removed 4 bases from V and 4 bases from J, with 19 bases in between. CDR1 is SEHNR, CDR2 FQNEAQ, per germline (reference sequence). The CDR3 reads CASSSSPQVWGETQYF. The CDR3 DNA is TGTGCCAGCAGCTCCTCCCCACAGGTTTGGGGAGAGACCCAGTACTTC.

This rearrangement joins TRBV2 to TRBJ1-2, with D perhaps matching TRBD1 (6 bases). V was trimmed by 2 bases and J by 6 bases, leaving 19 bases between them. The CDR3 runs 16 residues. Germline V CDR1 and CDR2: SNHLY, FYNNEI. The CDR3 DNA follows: TGTGCCAGCAGTGAATTTCTCGGGGGGCGGGCGGATGGCTACACCTTC. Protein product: CASSEFLGGRADGYTF. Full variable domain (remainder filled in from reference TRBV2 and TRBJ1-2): EPEVTQTPSHQVTQMGQEVILRCVPISNHLYFYWYRQILGQKVEFLVSFYNNEISEKSEIFDDQFSVERPDGSNFTLKIRSTKLEDSAMYFCASSEFLGGRADGYTFGSGTRLTVV.

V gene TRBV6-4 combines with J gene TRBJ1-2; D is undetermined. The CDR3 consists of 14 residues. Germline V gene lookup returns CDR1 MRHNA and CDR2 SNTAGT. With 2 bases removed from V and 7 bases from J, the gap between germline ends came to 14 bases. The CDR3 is CASSDGRLAGGYTF. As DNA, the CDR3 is TGTGCCAGCAGTGACGGCAGGCTAGCTGGTGGCTACACCTTC.

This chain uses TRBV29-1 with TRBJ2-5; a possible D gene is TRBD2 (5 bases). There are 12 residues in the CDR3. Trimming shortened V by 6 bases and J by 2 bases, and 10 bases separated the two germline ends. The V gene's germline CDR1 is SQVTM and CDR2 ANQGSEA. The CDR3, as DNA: TGCAGCGTCTCCCGCGGGCAAGAGACCCAGTACTTC. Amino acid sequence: CSVSRGQETQYF.

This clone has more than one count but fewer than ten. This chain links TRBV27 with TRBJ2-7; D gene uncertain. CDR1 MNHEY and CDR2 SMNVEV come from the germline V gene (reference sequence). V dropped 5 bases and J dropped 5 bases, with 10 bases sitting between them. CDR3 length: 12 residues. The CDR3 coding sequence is TGTGCCAGCAGTCCCCCATCCCACGAGCAGTACTTC. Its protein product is CASSPPSHEQYF.

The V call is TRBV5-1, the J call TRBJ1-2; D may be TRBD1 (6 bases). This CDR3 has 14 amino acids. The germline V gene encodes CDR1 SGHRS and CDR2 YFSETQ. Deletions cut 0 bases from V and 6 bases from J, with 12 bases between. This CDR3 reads CASSLGYRVDGYTF. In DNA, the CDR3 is TGCGCCAGCAGCTTGGGGTACAGGGTCGATGGCTACACCTTC.

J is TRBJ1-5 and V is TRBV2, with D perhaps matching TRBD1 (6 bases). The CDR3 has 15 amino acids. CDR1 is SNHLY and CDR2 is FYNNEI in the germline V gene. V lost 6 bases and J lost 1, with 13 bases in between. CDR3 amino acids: CASRRQARSNQPQHF. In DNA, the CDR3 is TGTGCCAGCAGAAGACAGGCCCGAAGCAATCAGCCCCAGCATTTT. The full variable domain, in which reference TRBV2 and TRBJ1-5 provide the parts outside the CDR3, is EPEVTQTPSHQVTQMGQEVILRCVPISNHLYFYWYRQILGQKVEFLVSFYNNEISEKSEIFDDQFSVERPDGSNFTLKIRSTKLEDSAMYFCASRRQARSNQPQHFGDGTRLSIL.

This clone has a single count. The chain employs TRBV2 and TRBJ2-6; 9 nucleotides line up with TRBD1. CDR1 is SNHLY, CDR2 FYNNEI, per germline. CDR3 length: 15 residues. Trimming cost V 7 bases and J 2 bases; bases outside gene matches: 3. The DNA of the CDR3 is TGTGCCAGCATCGGGGACAGGGCTGGGGCCAACGTCCTGACTTTC. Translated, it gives CASIGDRAGANVLTF.

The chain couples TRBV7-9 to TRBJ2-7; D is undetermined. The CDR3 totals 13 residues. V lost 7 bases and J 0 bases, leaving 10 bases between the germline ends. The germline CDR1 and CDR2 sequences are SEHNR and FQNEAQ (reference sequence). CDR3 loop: CASTRDNSYEQYF. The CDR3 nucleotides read TGTGCCAGCACCCGAGATAACTCCTACGAGCAGTACTTC.

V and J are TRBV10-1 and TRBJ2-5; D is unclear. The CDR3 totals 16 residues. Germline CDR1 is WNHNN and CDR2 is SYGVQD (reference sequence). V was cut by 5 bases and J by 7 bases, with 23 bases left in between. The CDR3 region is CASSPDPMPRVGTQYF. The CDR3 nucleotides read TGCGCCAGCAGTCCCGACCCAATGCCCCGGGTGGGGACCCAGTACTTC.

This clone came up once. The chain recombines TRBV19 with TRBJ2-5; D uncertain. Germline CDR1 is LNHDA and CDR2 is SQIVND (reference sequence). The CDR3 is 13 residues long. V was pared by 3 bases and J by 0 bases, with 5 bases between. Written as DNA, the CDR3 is TGTGCCAGTAGTATCGTGTACCAAGAGACCCAGTACTTC. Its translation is CASSIVYQETQYF.

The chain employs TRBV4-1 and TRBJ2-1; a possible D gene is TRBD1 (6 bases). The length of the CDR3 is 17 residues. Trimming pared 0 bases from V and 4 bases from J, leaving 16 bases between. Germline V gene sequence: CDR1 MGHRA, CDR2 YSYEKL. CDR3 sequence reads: CASSQERDKGVYNEQFF. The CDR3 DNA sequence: TGCGCCAGCAGCCAAGAGAGGGACAAGGGAGTTTACAATGAGCAGTTCTTC.

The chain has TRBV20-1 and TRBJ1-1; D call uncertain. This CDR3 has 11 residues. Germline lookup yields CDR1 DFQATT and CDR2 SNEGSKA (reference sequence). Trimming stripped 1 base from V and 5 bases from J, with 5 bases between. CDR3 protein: CSARALTEAFF. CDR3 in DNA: TGCAGTGCTAGAGCTCTTACTGAAGCTTTCTTT.

This chain's CDR3 is CASSLAGAGVLSDTQYF. The CDR3 coding sequence is TGCGCCAGCAGCTTGGCCGGTGCGGGAGTTTTATCAGATACGCAGTATTTT. This chain joins TRBV5-1 and TRBJ2-3, with TRBD2 identical over 7 bases. Per the germline V gene, CDR1 is SGHRS and CDR2 is YFSETQ. The CDR3 spans 17 residues. Germline trimming cut 0 bases from V and 4 bases from J; bases unmatched to any gene: 11. The full variable domain, with the rest looked up from reference TRBV5-1 and TRBJ2-3, is KAGVTQTPRYLIKTRGQQVTLSCSPISGHRSVSWYQQTPGQGLQFLFEYFSETQRNKGNFPGRFSGRQFSNSRSEMNVSTLELGDSALYLCASSLAGAGVLSDTQYFGPGTRLTVL.

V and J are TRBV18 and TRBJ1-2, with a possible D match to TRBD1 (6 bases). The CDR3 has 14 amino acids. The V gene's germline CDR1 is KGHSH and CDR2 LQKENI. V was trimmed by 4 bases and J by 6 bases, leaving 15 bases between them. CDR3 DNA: TGTGCCAGCTCACATTTCAGGGGTTACCATGGCTACACCTTC. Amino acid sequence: CASSHFRGYHGYTF.

For the CDR3, the DNA is TGTGCCAGCAGCCAAGACTCGCGCCACAATGAGCAGTTCTTC. Encoded protein: CASSQDSRHNEQFF. V usage is TRBV14 and J usage is TRBJ2-1; unclear D gene. Germline V gives CDR1 SGHDN, CDR2 FVKESK. The CDR3 is made up of 14 amino acids. Trimming left V 0 bases short and J 5 bases short, with 8 bases between.

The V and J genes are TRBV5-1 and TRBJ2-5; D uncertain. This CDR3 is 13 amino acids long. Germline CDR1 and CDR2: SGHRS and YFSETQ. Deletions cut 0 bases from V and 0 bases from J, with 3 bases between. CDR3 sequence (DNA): TGCGCCAGCAGCTTGGCTAACCAAGAGACCCAGTACTTC. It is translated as CASSLANQETQYF.